This TCR beta chain was sequenced for a study of cytomegalovirus exposure and HLA in healthy donors. About the research overall: The 100 to 150 validation repertoires used the same platform as the roughly 610 first-cohort repertoires, a later analysis reported.

Overall study findings and caveats: For cytomegalovirus status, the classifier reportedly gave diagnoses with high specificity and sensitivity. A few CMV-associated chains proved CMV antigen-specific in vitro.

The donors were in the roughly 130-subject validation cohort; that cohort was separate from the approximately 700-subject first cohort. This CDR3 comprises 14 residues. Trimming pared 2 bases from V and 6 bases from J, leaving 10 bases between. Germline V lookup: CDR1 MNHNS, CDR2 SASEGT. For this clone: Its specificity is unknown.

Assay: immunoSEQ multiplex PCR; the TCRdb copy retains only in-frame clones and omits some. The sample records some 120,000 clones, approximately 94% being singletons. The chain joins TRBV6-1 to TRBJ2-2, with D perhaps TRBD2 (6 bases). The TCR was taken from a woman between 18 and 30 years old in good health and CMV-seronegative. Sequenced input: PBMCs. In DNA, the CDR3 is TGTGCCAGCAGTGAACGGAGGGCCCCCGGGGAGCTGTTTTTT. Protein sequence: CASSERRAPGELFF.